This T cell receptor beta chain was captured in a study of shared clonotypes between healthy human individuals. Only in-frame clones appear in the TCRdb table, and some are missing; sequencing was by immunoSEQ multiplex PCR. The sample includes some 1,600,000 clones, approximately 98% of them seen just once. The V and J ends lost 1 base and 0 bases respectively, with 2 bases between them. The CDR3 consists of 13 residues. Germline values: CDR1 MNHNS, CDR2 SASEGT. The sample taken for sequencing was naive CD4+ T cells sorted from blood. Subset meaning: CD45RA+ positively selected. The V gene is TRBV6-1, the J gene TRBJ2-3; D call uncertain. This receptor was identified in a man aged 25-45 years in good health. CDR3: CASSEVSTDTQYF. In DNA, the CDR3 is TGTGCCAGCAGTGAAGTCAGCACAGATACGCAGTATTTT.